This T cell receptor beta chain was profiled in a study of blood T cell repertoires in COVID-19. Across the whole study: From the United States, Italy and Spain came samples of acute and convalescent COVID-19. Nucleic acid was either cDNA or gDNA, and it came from T cells, B-cell-depleted T cells, or PBMCs.

This clone has more than one count but fewer than ten. Recruited during active infection, patients (from Seattle) were subsequently followed longitudinally. In the source study's methods: The assay estimated nucleated cells by amplifying reference gene primers. Sequenced by immunoSEQ multiplex PCR; TCRdb stores in-frame clones only, minus some. V and J calls and clone size are copied from that table; D and trimming were computed from the DNA. The sample lists some 200,000 clones; 90% to 95% were seen once. Sequences were obtained from peripheral blood. The clonotype was recovered from a man aged 30-40 years with COVID-19, enrolled during active disease.

The CDR3 nucleotides read TGCGCCAGCAGCTTGGCCCGACTAGCAGATGAGCAGTTCTTC. It encodes CASSLARLADEQFF. This chain links TRBV5-1 with TRBJ2-1; 7 positions agree with TRBD2. Germline V gives CDR1 SGHRS, CDR2 YFSETQ. V dropped 0 bases and J dropped 8; count of bases not matched to a gene: 5. CDR3 length: 14 residues.